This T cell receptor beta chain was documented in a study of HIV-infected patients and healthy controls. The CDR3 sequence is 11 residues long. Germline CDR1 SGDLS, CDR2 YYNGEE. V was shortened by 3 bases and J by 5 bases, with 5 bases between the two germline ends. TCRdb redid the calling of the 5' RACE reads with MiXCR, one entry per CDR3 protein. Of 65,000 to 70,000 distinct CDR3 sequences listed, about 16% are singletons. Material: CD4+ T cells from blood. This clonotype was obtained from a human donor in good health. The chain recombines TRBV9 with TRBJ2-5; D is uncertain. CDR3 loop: CASSAEETQYF. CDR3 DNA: TGTGCCAGCAGCGCTGAGGAGACCCAGTACTTC.